This T cell receptor (beta chain) was identified in a study of identical twins. Study-wide results and limits: Out-of-frame sharing of TCR alpha in monozygotic twins was underestimated by models. Alpha sequences that were out-of-frame and twin-shared showed an excess of low generation probability.

Turning to this clonotype: Its antigen is as yet unknown.

A single record per CDR3 protein comes from TCRdb applying MiXCR to the 5' RACE reads. The table has about 280,000 distinct CDR3 sequences, about 8.3% seen once. V was cut by 6 bases and J by 2 bases, with 15 bases left in between. Germline CDR1 is SGHRS and CDR2 is YFSETQ. The CDR3 runs to 15 residues. These data were likewise used in another study, on yellow fever vaccine responses in identical twins.

The chain uses TRBV5-1 and TRBJ2-1; D remains ambiguous. The sequencing input was memory (CD45RO+) T cells sorted from blood. The clonotype was recovered from a woman under 30 in good health. The CDR3 DNA reads TGCGCCAGCACACTCACTGGAGTCCCCTACAATGAGCAGTTCTTC. Translated, it gives CASTLTGVPYNEQFF.